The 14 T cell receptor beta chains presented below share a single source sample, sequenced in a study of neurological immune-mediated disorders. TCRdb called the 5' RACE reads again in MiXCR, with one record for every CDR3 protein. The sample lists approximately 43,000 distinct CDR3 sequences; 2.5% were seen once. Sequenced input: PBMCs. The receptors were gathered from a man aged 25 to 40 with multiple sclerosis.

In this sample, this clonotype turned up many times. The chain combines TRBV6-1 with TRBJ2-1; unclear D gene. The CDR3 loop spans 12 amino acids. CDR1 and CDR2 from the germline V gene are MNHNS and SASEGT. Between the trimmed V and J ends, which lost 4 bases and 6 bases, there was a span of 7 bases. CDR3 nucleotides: TGTGCCAGCAGTGGCCCGAGCAATGAGCAGTTCTTC. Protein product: CASSGPSNEQFF.

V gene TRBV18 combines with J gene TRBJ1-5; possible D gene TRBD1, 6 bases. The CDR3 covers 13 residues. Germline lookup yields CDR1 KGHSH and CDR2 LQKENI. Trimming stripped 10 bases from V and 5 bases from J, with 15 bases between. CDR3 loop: CATARGSDQPQHF. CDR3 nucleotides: TGTGCCACCGCGAGGGGGTCAGATCAGCCCCAGCATTTT.

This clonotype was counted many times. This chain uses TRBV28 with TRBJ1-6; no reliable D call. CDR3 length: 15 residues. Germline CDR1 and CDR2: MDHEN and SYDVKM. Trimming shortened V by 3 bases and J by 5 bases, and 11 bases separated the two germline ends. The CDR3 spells CASSLRGPNNSPLHF. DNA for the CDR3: TGTGCCAGCAGTTTGAGAGGTCCCAATAATTCACCCCTCCACTTT.

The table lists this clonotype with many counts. CDR3 sequence (DNA): TGTGCCAGTCGGACAGACTCTAACTATGGCTACACCTTC. Translation gives CASRTDSNYGYTF. J is TRBJ1-2 and V is TRBV25-1, with D possibly matching TRBD1 (6 bases). The V end lost 9 bases, the J end lost 0 bases, and 11 bases lay between the germline ends. Germline-derived CDR1 and CDR2 are MGHDK and SYGVNS. The CDR3 is 13 residues long.

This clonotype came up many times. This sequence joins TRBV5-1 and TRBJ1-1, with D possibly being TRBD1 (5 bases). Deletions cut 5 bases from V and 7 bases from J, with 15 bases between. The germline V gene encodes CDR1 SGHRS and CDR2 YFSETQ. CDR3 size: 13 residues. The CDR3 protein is CASRGDGLVEAFF. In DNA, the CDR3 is TGCGCCAGCAGGGGGGACGGGTTGGTTGAAGCTTTCTTT.

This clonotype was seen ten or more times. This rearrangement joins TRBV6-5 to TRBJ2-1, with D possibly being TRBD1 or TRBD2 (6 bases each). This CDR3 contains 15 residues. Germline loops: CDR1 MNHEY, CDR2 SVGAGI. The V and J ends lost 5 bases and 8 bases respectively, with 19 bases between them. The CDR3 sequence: CASSRGTHRDHEQFF. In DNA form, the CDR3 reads TGTGCCAGCAGTCGCGGGACACACCGAGACCATGAGCAGTTCTTC.

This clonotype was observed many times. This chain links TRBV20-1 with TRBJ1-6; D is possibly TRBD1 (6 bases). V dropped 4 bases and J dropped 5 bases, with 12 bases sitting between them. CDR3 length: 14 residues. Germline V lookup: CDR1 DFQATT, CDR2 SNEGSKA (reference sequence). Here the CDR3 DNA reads TGCAGTGCTATAGAGACAGGCGATAATTCACCCCTCCACTTT. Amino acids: CSAIETGDNSPLHF.

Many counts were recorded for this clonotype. Here the CDR3 DNA reads TGTGCCAGCAGCTTAAGGTTGGCGGCAGGGGTCAATGAGCAGTTCTTC. It codes for CASSLRLAAGVNEQFF. V usage is TRBV7-3 and J usage is TRBJ2-1, with D perhaps TRBD1 (6 bases). The germline gives CDR1 SGHTA, CDR2 FQGTGA. V was clipped by 1 base and J by 6 bases, with 16 bases between them. This CDR3 has 16 amino acids.

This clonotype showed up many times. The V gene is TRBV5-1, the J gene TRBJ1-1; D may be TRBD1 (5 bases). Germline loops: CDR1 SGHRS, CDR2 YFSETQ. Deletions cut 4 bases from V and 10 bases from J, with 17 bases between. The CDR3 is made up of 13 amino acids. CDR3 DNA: TGCGCCAGCAGCCCGGGGACGGCGGACGGAGCTTTCTTT. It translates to CASSPGTADGAFF.

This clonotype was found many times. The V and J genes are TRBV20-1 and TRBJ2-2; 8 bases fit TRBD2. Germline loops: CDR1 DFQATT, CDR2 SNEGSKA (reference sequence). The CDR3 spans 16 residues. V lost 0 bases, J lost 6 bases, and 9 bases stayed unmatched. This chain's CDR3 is CSARDVRAGEAGELFF. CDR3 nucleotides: TGCAGTGCTAGAGATGTCAGAGCGGGAGAAGCCGGGGAGCTGTTTTTT.

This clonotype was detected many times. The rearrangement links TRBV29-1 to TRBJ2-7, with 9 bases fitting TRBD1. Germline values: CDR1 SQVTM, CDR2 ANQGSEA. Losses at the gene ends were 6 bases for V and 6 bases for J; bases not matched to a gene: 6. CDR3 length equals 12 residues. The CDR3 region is CSVGGTGSEQYF. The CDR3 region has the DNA TGCAGCGTCGGAGGGACAGGGAGCGAGCAGTACTTC.

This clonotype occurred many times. The CDR3 reads CASMGALGYTF. The CDR3 DNA reads as TGTGCCAGCATGGGGGCGCTTGGCTACACCTTC. The chain couples TRBV27 to TRBJ1-2, with a weak D call TRBD1 (6 bases). CDR1 and CDR2 (germline): MNHEY, SMNVEV (reference sequence). The CDR3 extends over 11 amino acids. V gave up 7 bases and J gave up 7 bases, with 10 bases separating them.

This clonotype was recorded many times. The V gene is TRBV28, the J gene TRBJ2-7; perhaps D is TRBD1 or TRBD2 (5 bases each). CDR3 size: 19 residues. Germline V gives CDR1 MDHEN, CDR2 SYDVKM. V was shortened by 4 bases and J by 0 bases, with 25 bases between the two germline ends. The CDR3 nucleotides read TGTGCCAGCAGTTCACGGGCCCCGGGAAACGGGACGATCTCCTACGAGCAGTACTTC. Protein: CASSSRAPGNGTISYEQYF.

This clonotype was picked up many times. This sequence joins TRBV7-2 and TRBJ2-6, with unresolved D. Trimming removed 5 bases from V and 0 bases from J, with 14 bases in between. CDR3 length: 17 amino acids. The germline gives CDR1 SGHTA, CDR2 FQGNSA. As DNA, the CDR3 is TGTGCCAGCAGCCCGTTTGGAATTAGCTCTGGGGCCAACGTCCTGACTTTC. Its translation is CASSPFGISSGANVLTF.